The 7 T cell receptor beta chains below all came from one sample that was sequenced in a study of blood T cell repertoires in COVID-19. Profiling relied on immunoSEQ multiplex PCR, and the TCRdb table lists in-frame clones only, not all of them. The table lists roughly 250,000 clones, about 85% of them singletons. The specimen sequenced was peripheral blood. The receptors were sampled from a woman in her fifties or sixties with active or convalescent COVID-19.

This clone was seen a single time. The J gene is TRBJ2-1, the V gene TRBV4-2, with 8 bases identical to TRBD2. Unmatched junction bases numbered 8, after V lost 0 bases and J lost 4 bases. The germline V gene has CDR1 LGHNA and CDR2 YNFKEQ. CDR3 length equals 17 residues. The CDR3 region is CASSQDSNSGTYNEQFF. The CDR3 DNA is TGTGCCAGCAGCCAAGATTCTAATAGCGGGACTTACAATGAGCAGTTCTTC.

The chain is built from TRBV11-3 and TRBJ1-6, with D perhaps TRBD1 (5 bases). CDR3 size: 15 residues. The germline gives CDR1 SGHNT, CDR2 YENEEA. Trimming stripped 5 bases from V and 6 bases from J, with 14 bases between. This CDR3 is CASSPDGGGNSPLHF. The CDR3 bases are TGTGCCAGCAGCCCGGACGGGGGGGGTAATTCACCCCTCCACTTT.

The chain recombines TRBV6-6 with TRBJ1-1, with 9 positions matching TRBD1. This CDR3 contains 14 residues. V shed 8 bases and J 4 bases; nucleotides not matched to a gene: 8. The germline CDR1 and CDR2 sequences are MNHNY and SVGAGI (reference sequence). DNA for the CDR3: TGTGCCAGCTTAACGGGACAGGGTGTCACTGAAGCTTTCTTT. Residues: CASLTGQGVTEAFF.

This chain uses TRBV5-1 with TRBJ1-4; no definite D call. The CDR3 loop spans 14 amino acids. The ends were cut back, 4 bases at V and 7 bases at J, with 14 bases in the middle. CDR1 and CDR2 from the germline V gene are SGHRS and YFSETQ. The CDR3 DNA reads as TGCGCCAGCAGCCGGGAAGGGCCAACTGAAAAACTGTTTTTT. The encoded protein is CASSREGPTEKLFF. The full variable domain, with the rest looked up from reference TRBV5-1 and TRBJ1-4, is KAGVTQTPRYLIKTRGQQVTLSCSPISGHRSVSWYQQTPGQGLQFLFEYFSETQRNKGNFPGRFSGRQFSNSRSEMNVSTLELGDSALYLCASSREGPTEKLFFGSGTQLSVL.

This clone was counted between two and nine times. The rearrangement links TRBV28 to TRBJ1-2; D is ambiguous. V lost 2 bases and J lost 0, with 7 bases in between. This CDR3 has 14 amino acids. Germline CDR1 is MDHEN and CDR2 is SYDVKM. CDR3 coding DNA: TGTGCCAGCAGTTTAACTACTTCTAACTATGGCTACACCTTC. Translating gives CASSLTTSNYGYTF.

The chain employs TRBV3-1 (or the pseudogene TRBV3-2) and TRBJ2-7; 10 nucleotides match TRBD2. Trimming at V came to 5 bases and at J to 2 bases, leaving 3 bases not matched to a gene. In germline, CDR1 is LGHDT, CDR2 YNNKEL (reference sequence). This CDR3 spans 14 amino acids. CDR3 in DNA: TGTGCCAGCAGCTCCGGGACTAGCGCCTACGAGCAGTACTTC. Its translation is CASSSGTSAYEQYF.

CDR3: CAWSVGVAGVWDTQYF. The CDR3 bases are TGTGCCTGGAGTGTAGGTGTAGCGGGAGTCTGGGATACGCAGTATTTT. The genes are TRBV30 and TRBJ2-3; TRBD2 matches 9 bases. V lost 0 bases, J lost 6 bases, and 10 bases stayed unmatched. The CDR3 has 16 amino acids. CDR1 is GTSNPN, CDR2 SVGIG, per germline (reference sequence). Based on the CDR3 plus reference TRBV30 and TRBJ2-3, the full variable domain is SQTIHQWPATLVQPVGSPLSLECTVEGTSNPNLYWYRQAAGRGLQLLFYSVGIGQISSEVPQNLSASRPQDRQFILSSKKLLLSDSGFYLCAWSVGVAGVWDTQYFGPGTRLTVL.